This note documents a single TCR beta chain sequence. Antigen specificity is unknown. This CDR3 is 16 amino acids long. The germline V gene has CDR1 MNHEY and CDR2 SMNVEV (reference sequence). Between the trimmed V and J ends, which lost 2 bases and 7 bases, there was a span of 18 bases. This entry belongs to a study of shared clonotypes between healthy human individuals. Overall study findings and caveats: Lower generation probabilities were found for non-shared clonotypes than for those shared by all four donors. Rarefaction showed sorted-subset sequencing was incomplete despite large depth.

Profiling relied on immunoSEQ multiplex PCR, and the TCRdb table lists in-frame clones only, not all of them. The table lists about 690,000 clones, about 92% of them singletons. The TCR comes from a man between 18 and 29 years old in good health. Some clones in this sample may be carry-over from other donors' samples. Sequencing used memory CD8+ T cells from PBMCs. Indicated subset: CD45RO+ cells pooled with CCR7-negative TemRA cells. V and J are TRBV27 and TRBJ2-1; D not certain. The CDR3 coding sequence is TGTGCCAGCAGTTTAAGAGGTCTAGTAGTTCCGAATGAGCAGTTCTTC. It translates to CASSLRGLVVPNEQFF.